A single T cell receptor (beta chain) is shown here with its context. TCRdb's copy holds only in-frame clones and misses some; the assay was immunoSEQ multiplex PCR. The sample has roughly 250,000 clones; around 85% are singletons. This specimen belongs to a study of blood T cell repertoires in COVID-19. The CDR3 loop spans 15 amino acids. CDR1 and CDR2 (germline): MDHEN, SYDVKM. The V end was cut by 2 bases, the J end by 3 bases, with 14 bases between. Sequencing input: peripheral blood. The sequence came from an elderly woman with acute or convalescent COVID-19. V and J are TRBV28 and TRBJ2-7, with D maybe TRBD1 (5 bases). The CDR3 region has the DNA TGTGCCAGCAGTTTAGTGGACACGCTAAACTACGAGCAGTACTTC. Translating it yields CASSLVDTLNYEQYF.